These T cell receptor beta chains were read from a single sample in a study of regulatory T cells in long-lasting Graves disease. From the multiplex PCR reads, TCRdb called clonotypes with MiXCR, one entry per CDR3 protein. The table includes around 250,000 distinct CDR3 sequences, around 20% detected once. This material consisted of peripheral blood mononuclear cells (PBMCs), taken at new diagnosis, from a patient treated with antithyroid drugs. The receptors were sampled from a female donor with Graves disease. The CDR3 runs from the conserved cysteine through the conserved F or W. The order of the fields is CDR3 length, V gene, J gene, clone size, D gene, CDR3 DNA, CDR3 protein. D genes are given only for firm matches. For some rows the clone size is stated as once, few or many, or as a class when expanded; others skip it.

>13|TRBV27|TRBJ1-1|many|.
TGTGCCAGCAGACAAGGGCAGGGCACTGAAGCTTTCTTT
CASRQGQGTEAFF
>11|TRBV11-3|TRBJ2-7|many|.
TGTGCCAGCAGCTCCCTTAATGTGCAGTACTTC
CASSSLNVQYF
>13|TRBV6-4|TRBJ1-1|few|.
TGTGCCAGCAGTGACGGGTGGGGCACTGAAGCTTTCTTT
CASSDGWGTEAFF
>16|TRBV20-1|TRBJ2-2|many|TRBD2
TGCAGTGCTAGACCATTCACTAGCGGCGCCGATGGGGAGCTGTTTTTT
CSARPFTSGADGELFF
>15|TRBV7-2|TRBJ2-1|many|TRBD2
TGTGCCAGCAGCTTAACTAGCGGGGAGAGGTATGAGCAGTTCTTC
CASSLTSGERYEQFF
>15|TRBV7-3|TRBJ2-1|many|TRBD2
TGTGCCAGCAGCACTAGCGGGGAAGGCTACAATGAGCAGTTCTTC
CASSTSGEGYNEQFF
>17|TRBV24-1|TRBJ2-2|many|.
TGTGCCACCAGTGATTTTGGGCAGACCCGAAACACCGGGGAGCTGTTTTTT
CATSDFGQTRNTGELFF
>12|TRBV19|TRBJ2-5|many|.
TGTGCCAGTAGCGCCCTCGGAGAGACCCAGTACTTC
CASSALGETQYF
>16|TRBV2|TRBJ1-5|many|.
TGTGCCAGCGGGGAAGTAGGGAGGAGCAGCAATCAGCCCCAGCATTTT
CASGEVGRSSNQPQHF
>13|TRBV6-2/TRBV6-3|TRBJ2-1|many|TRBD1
TGTGCCAGCAGCCCCGACAGGGTGAATGAGCAGTTCTTC
CASSPDRVNEQFF
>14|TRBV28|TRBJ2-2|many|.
TGTGCCAGCAGTTTGCAGGGGTTCACCGGGGAGCTGTTTTTT
CASSLQGFTGELFF
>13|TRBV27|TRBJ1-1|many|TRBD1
TGTGCCAGCAGTTTCGAGGACAGGGGAAAAGCTTTCTTT
CASSFEDRGKAFF
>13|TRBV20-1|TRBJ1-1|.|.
TGCAGTGCGAGGGAAGGGGCAAACACTGAAGCTTTCTTT
CSAREGANTEAFF
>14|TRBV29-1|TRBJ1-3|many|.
TGCAGCGCACTGACTGGGACGGGGGGAAACACCATATATTTT
CSALTGTGGNTIYF
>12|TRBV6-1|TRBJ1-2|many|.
TGTGCCAGCAGGGAAACTAACTATGGCTACACCTTC
CASRETNYGYTF
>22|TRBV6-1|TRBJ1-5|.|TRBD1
TGTGCCAGCGGTCGCCATCGGGTGGACAGGGGGCTTATTTCGGATAGCAATCAGCCCCAGCATTTT
CASGRHRVDRGLISDSNQPQHF
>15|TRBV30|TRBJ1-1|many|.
TGTGCCTGGAGGGTGAATTGGGCGGGAAGTACTGAAGCTTTCTTT
CAWRVNWAGSTEAFF
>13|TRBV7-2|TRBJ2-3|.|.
TGTGCCAGCAGCCCCAGGGTCACAGATACGCAGTATTTT
CASSPRVTDTQYF
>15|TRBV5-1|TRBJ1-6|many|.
TGCGCCAGCAGCTTGCTGAGCTCCTATAATTCACCCCTCCACTTT
CASSLLSSYNSPLHF
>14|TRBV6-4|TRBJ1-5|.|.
TGTGCCAGCAGTTACTGGAGGGAGGGTCAGCCCCAGCATTTT
CASSYWREGQPQHF
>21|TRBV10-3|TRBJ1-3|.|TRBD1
TGTGCCATCAGTGAGTCATATATGTGGGACAGCATCTTTTACTCTGGAAACACCATATATTTT
CAISESYMWDSIFYSGNTIYF
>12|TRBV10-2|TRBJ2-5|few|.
TGCGCCAGCACCCCAAGGCAAGAGACCCAGTACTTC
CASTPRQETQYF
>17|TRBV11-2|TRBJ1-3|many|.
TGTGCCAGCAGCTTTGCAGTGGTGGGCCTCTCTGGAAACACCATATATTTT
CASSFAVVGLSGNTIYF
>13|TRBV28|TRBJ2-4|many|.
TGTGCCAGCAGTTTGCACTCAATAAACATTCAGTACTTC
CASSLHSINIQYF
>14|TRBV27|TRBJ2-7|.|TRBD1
TGTGCCAGCACCAGACAGGGGGGGTTGACTGAGCAGTACTTC
CASTRQGGLTEQYF
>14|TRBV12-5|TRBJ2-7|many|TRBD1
TGTGCTAGTGGGCTCCGGACAGGGGCCTACGAGCAGTACTTC
CASGLRTGAYEQYF
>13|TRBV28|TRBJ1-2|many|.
TGTGCCAGCAGTTCCACGGGCACCTATGGCTACACCTTC
CASSSTGTYGYTF
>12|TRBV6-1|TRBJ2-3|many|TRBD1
TGTGCCAGCACCACCAGGGGGGATACGCAGTATTTT
CASTTRGDTQYF
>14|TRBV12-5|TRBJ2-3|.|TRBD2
TGTGCTAGTGGGACTAGCGGAAACACAGATACGCAGTATTTT
CASGTSGNTDTQYF
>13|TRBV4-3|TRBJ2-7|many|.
TGCGCCAGCAGCCAAGATCGGACTAACGAGCAGTACTTC
CASSQDRTNEQYF
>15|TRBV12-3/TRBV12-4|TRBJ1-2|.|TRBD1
TGTGCCAGCAGTCTAGGACAGGGGGTGGAGTATGGCTACACCTTC
CASSLGQGVEYGYTF
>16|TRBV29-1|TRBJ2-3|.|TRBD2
TGCAGCGTTGAAGGCGGGAGAGGGTCGGGCACAGATACGCAGTATTTT
CSVEGGRGSGTDTQYF
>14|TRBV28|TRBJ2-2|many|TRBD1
TGTGCCAGCAGTTTAAAACAGGGGGCACGGGAGCTGTTTTTT
CASSLKQGARELFF
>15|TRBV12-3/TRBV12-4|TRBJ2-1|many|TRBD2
TGTGCCAGCAGCCCCAGCGGGATAACCCAGAATGAGCAGTTCTTC
CASSPSGITQNEQFF
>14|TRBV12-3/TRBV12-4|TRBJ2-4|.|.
TGTGCCAGCCTTGTAGGGGAGGCCAAAAACATTCAGTACTTC
CASLVGEAKNIQYF
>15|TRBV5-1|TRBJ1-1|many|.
TGCGCCAGCAGCTTGGTTGAGACACAGAACACTGAAGCTTTCTTT
CASSLVETQNTEAFF
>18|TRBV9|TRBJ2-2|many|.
TGTGCCAGCAGCGTAGATCCCCTGGCTAGCGAGAACACCGGGGAGCTGTTTTTT
CASSVDPLASENTGELFF
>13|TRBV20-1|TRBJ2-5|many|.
TGCAGTGCCGCCCCAGCGTACCAAGAGACCCAGTACTTC
CSAAPAYQETQYF
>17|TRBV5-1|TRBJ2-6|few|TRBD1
TGCGCCAGCAGCCCCGGGACAGGTTTATCTGGGGCCAACGTCCTGACTTTC
CASSPGTGLSGANVLTF
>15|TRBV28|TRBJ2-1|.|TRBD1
TGTGCCAGCAGGCCCCCCGGGACAGGGGTCAATGAGCAGTTCTTC
CASRPPGTGVNEQFF